One and the same sample provided the 18 T cell receptor beta chains below, sequenced in a study of T cells in Graves' hyperthyroidism and ophthalmopathy. RNA transcripts were the template for amplifying TCR beta CDR3 regions. The HTBI primer set served for first-round RT-PCR of the TCR CDR3. One entry per CDR3 protein results from TCRdb running MiXCR on the multiplex PCR reads. The data show 650,000 to 700,000 distinct CDR3 sequences, with roughly 17% seen just once and 15% to 18% held by the top ten. The specimen was blood. The receptors were gathered from a man in his fifties with Graves' hyperthyroidism.

At least ten counts were recorded for this clonotype. The genes are TRBV28 and TRBJ2-1, with a tentative D call TRBD1 (5 bases). The V gene lost 2 bases and the J gene lost 8 bases, with 22 bases spanning the gap. Germline CDR1 reads MDHEN; CDR2 reads SYDVKM. This CDR3 region has 17 residues. The CDR3 protein is CASSLPIQGAGLDEQFF. CDR3 sequence (DNA): TGTGCCAGCAGTTTACCTATACAAGGGGCCGGGTTGGATGAGCAGTTCTTC.

The V call is TRBV29-1, the J call TRBJ1-5; D possibly corresponds to TRBD1 (6 bases). Trimming cost V 5 bases and J 4 bases, with 12 bases left between them. Germline CDR1 SQVTM, CDR2 ANQGSEA. This CDR3 comprises 13 residues. Written as DNA, the CDR3 is TGCAGCGTTCCTGACAGGAGGAATCAGCCCCAGCATTTT. This translates into CSVPDRRNQPQHF.

V gene TRBV24-1 combines with J gene TRBJ1-2; 10 bases line up with TRBD1. The CDR3 is 15 amino acids. CDR1 and CDR2 (germline): KGHDR, SFDVKD. V lost 0 bases and J lost 4; bases outside the gene matches: 1. The CDR3 here is CATSDLDRGRYGYTF. The CDR3 DNA sequence: TGTGCCACCAGTGATTTGGACAGGGGGCGCTATGGCTACACCTTC.

There are many counts of this clonotype. The chain couples TRBV10-3 to TRBJ2-1; 16 nucleotides agree with TRBD2. Losses at the gene ends were 5 bases for V and 7 bases for J; bases not matched to a gene: 11. Germline loops: CDR1 ENHRY, CDR2 SYGVKD. The CDR3 spans 18 residues. CDR3 DNA: TGTGCCATCAGTCCCGGGACTAGCGGGAGGGCCAAGTTGAATGAGCAGTTCTTC. It yields the protein CAISPGTSGRAKLNEQFF.

This clonotype was seen ten or more times. V usage is TRBV2 and J usage is TRBJ2-2; the match to TRBD1 covers 10 bases. Per the germline V gene, CDR1 is SNHLY and CDR2 is FYNNEI. The CDR3 spans 16 residues. The ends lost 6 bases at V and 6 bases at J; junction bases unmatched: 10. This CDR3 reads CASSRRTGGLAGELFF. In DNA form, the CDR3 reads TGTGCCAGCAGCCGAAGGACAGGGGGACTCGCCGGGGAGCTGTTTTTT.

This clonotype was seen only a few times. The chain links TRBV2 to TRBJ2-7; 7 bases map to TRBD2. The CDR3 has 14 amino acids. Germline CDR1 is SNHLY and CDR2 is FYNNEI. With V trimmed by 8 bases and J by 0 bases, 7 bases remained unmatched. In DNA, the CDR3 is TGTGCCAGCGAAGGAGCGGGAAACTCCTACGAGCAGTACTTC. Translation gives CASEGAGNSYEQYF.

This sequence joins TRBV19 and TRBJ1-2; the match to TRBD1 covers 10 bases. V was clipped by 4 bases and J by 6 bases; unmatched bases: 5. Germline CDR1 reads LNHDA; CDR2 reads SQIVND (reference sequence). There are 14 residues in the CDR3. The chain's CDR3 is CASSTVTGGDGYTF. The CDR3 nucleotides read TGTGCCAGTAGTACCGTGACAGGGGGCGATGGCTACACCTTC.

Many counts were recorded for this clonotype. V is TRBV11-2 and J is TRBJ2-1; a weak D match, TRBD2 (5 bases). Germline loops: CDR1 SGHAT, CDR2 FQNNGV. The CDR3 extends over 14 amino acids. V was clipped by 1 base and J by 6 bases, with 10 bases between them. CDR3 nucleotide sequence: TGTGCCAGCAGCTTAGTAGGCCTAGCCAATGAGCAGTTCTTC. Its translation is CASSLVGLANEQFF.

This clonotype was counted ten times or more. The chain recombines TRBV24-1 with TRBJ2-1; 8 nucleotides line up with TRBD2. CDR1 is KGHDR and CDR2 is SFDVKD in the germline V gene. V shed 8 bases, J shed 7 bases, and the junction held 15 bases outside the gene matches. The CDR3 loop spans 16 amino acids. The CDR3 DNA reads TGTGCCACCATGACGGGGTTCACAGCGGGAGATAATGAGCAGTTCTTC. Its translation is CATMTGFTAGDNEQFF.

This clonotype has only a few counts. The chain employs TRBV19 and TRBJ2-1, with D tentatively TRBD2 (5 bases). Trimming stripped 3 bases from V and 4 bases from J, with 10 bases between. Germline V gene lookup returns CDR1 LNHDA and CDR2 SQIVND (reference sequence). The CDR3 is made up of 14 amino acids. The CDR3 DNA reads as TGTGCCAGTAGTATCGGGAACAGATACAATGAGCAGTTCTTC. The encoded protein is CASSIGNRYNEQFF.

CDR3 DNA: TGTGCCAGCAGCTTGGACAGTCGCCCTTCTCGGGAGCAGTACTTC. Translation: CASSLDSRPSREQYF. This rearrangement joins TRBV5-6 to TRBJ2-7; D uncertain. The CDR3 totals 15 residues. In germline, CDR1 is SGHDT, CDR2 YYEEEE. Trimming removed 0 bases at V and 7 bases at J, with 17 bases between.

The rearrangement joins TRBV29-1 to TRBJ2-7; no reliable D call. CDR3 length: 14 residues. Germline V gene data show CDR1 as SQVTM and CDR2 as ANQGSEA. Trimming took off 5 bases at V and 0 bases at J, with 14 bases between the two ends. The CDR3 sequence: CSVLGPRSSYEQYF. CDR3 coding DNA: TGCAGCGTTCTTGGCCCTAGAAGCTCCTACGAGCAGTACTTC.

In its sample, this clonotype was seen many times. The CDR3 sequence: CASQGSGNSPYEAFF. The CDR3 DNA follows: TGTGCCAGCCAGGGGTCGGGAAATTCCCCCTATGAAGCTTTCTTT. V gene TRBV6-2 or TRBV6-3 combines with J gene TRBJ1-1; TRBD1 might be the D (6 bases). Germline CDR1 is MNHEY and CDR2 is SVGEGT. CDR3 length equals 15 residues. Deletions cut 8 bases from V and 7 bases from J, with 23 bases between.

This clonotype was seen a handful of times. The junction departs from germline at one end; a sequencing error may be responsible. The V call is TRBV27, the J call TRBJ1-1; D unresolved. Germline V gene lookup returns CDR1 MNHEY and CDR2 SMNVEV (reference sequence). There are 13 residues in the CDR3. This chain's CDR3 is CATSPLMNTEAFF. CDR3 sequence (DNA): TGTGCCACCAGTCCATTGATGAACACTGAAGCTTTCTTT.

In its sample, this clonotype was seen a few times. The chain uses TRBV5-1 and TRBJ1-2; weak D call: TRBD1 (6 bases). V was trimmed by 1 base and J by 7 bases, leaving 11 bases between them. The CDR3 sequence is 13 residues long. CDR1 and CDR2 from the germline V gene are SGHRS and YFSETQ. For the CDR3, the DNA is TGCGCCAGCAGCTTGACAGGGAGAGGTGGCTACACCTTC. This sequence encodes CASSLTGRGGYTF.

The CDR3: CASSQVYAASTDTQYF. As DNA, the CDR3 is TGCGCCAGCAGCCAAGTTTACGCGGCTAGCACAGATACGCAGTATTTT. This chain connects TRBV4-3 to TRBJ2-3; D gene unclear. V was cut by 1 base and J by 0 bases, with 11 bases left in between. The CDR3 is 16 residues long. The germline V gene has CDR1 LGHNA and CDR2 YSLEER.

Many counts were recorded for this clonotype. This chain links TRBV12-3 or TRBV12-4 with TRBJ1-6; D remains ambiguous. The CDR3 contains 13 residues. Between the trimmed V and J ends, which lost 3 bases and 7 bases, there was a span of 7 bases. The CDR3 bases are TGTGCCAGCAGTTTCAACGGGAATTCACCCCTCCACTTT. Translation: CASSFNGNSPLHF.

The chain combines TRBV27 with TRBJ1-6; D ambiguous. Trimming removed 2 bases from V and 5 bases from J, with 7 bases in between. This CDR3 is built from 14 residues. Per the germline V gene, CDR1 is MNHEY and CDR2 is SMNVEV (reference sequence). The CDR3 DNA reads as TGTGCCAGCAGTTTAGGGGTGGATAATTCACCCCTCCACTTT. Its translation is CASSLGVDNSPLHF.